The sequence of this TCR beta chain was determined in a study of cytomegalovirus exposure and HLA in healthy donors. Study background: The platform used for the 110 or so validation repertoires matched that of the approximately 710 first-cohort repertoires, a later analysis reported.

Notes on this clone: Its matching antigen is unknown.

The approximately 130-subject validation cohort, separate from the approximately 670-subject first cohort, included the donors. Points from the study as a whole: The listing of roughly 160 TCR beta chains classed them as cytomegalovirus-associated. TCR sequences were mostly rare, though some public TCRs occurred in many donors.

The CDR3 is 16 residues long. J gave up 3 bases and V 7 bases, and 12 bases lay outside the gene matches. Germline assignment: CDR1 SQVTM and CDR2 ANQGSEA. The protocol was immunoSEQ multiplex PCR, while the TCRdb copy is restricted to in-frame clones and leaves out a portion. The table lists around 150,000 clones, around four fifths of them singletons. The chain carries TRBV29-1 and TRBJ2-3, with 11 bases matching TRBD2. The source material was PBMCs. The receptor comes from a man younger than 40 in good health and CMV-seropositive. CDR3 in amino acids: CSAEELTSGITDTQYF. The CDR3 DNA reads TGCAGCGCGGAAGAATTGACTAGCGGGATAACAGATACGCAGTATTTT.